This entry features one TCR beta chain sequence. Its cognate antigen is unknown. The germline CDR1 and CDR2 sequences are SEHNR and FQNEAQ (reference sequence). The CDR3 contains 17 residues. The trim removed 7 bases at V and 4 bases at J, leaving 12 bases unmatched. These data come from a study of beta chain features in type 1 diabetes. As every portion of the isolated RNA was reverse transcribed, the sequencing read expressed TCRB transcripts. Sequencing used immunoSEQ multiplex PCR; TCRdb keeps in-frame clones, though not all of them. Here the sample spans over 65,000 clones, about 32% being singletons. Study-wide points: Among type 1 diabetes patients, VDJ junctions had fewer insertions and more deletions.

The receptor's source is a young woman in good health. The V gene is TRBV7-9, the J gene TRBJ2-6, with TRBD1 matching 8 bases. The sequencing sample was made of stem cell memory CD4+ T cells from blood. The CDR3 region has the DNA TGTGCCAGCACCATGGTACAGGGGGTGGCGGGGGCCAACGTCCTGACTTTC. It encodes CASTMVQGVAGANVLTF.